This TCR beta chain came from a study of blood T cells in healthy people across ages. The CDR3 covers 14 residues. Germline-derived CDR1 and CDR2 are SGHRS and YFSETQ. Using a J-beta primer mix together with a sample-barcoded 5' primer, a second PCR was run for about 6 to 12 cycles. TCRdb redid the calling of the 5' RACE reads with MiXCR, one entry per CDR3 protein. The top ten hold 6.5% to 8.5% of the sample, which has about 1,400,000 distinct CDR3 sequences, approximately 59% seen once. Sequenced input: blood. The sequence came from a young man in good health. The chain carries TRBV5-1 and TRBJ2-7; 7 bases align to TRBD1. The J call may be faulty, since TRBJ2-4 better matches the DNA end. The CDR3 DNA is TGCGCCAGCAGCATCCGGGACAGATGGGACATTCAGTACTTC. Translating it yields CASSIRDRWDIQYF.